This TCR beta chain was sequenced in a study of T cells after posttransplantation cyclophosphamide. Sequenced by immunoSEQ multiplex PCR; TCRdb stores in-frame clones only, minus some. The sample is made up of around 35,000 clones, none counted only once. This clone was observed at least ten times. The antigen remains undetermined. Trimming removed 1 base from V and 2 bases from J, with 5 bases in between. Germline values: CDR1 SGHVS, CDR2 FNYEAQ. This CDR3 contains 13 residues. Study results and limitations: Later post-transplant blood repertoires were often dominated by donor CD8+ memory clones.

The sample consisted of PBMCs. This TCR derives from a woman aged 50 to 60 in good health and a related stem cell transplant donor. The chain recombines TRBV7-6 with TRBJ1-1; no clear D gene. The CDR3 DNA sequence: TGTGCCAGCAGCTTAGAAAGCAACACTGAAGCTTTCTTT. It is translated as CASSLESNTEAFF.